These T cell receptor beta chains were read from a single sample in a study of OX40 agonist ivuxolimab in advanced cancers. Only in-frame clones appear in the TCRdb table, and some are missing; sequencing was by immunoSEQ multiplex PCR. The sample shows tens of thousands of clones, 90% to 95% of them seen only once. The sequencing used CD4+ or CD8+ T cells sorted from blood, collected in a trial of the OX40 agonist ivuxolimab. These receptors originate from an adult with an advanced solid tumor such as melanoma, head and neck, liver or kidney cancer. CDR3s include the opening cysteine and the closing phenylalanine or tryptophan. D genes are given only for firm matches. Clone size, where shown, is once, few, many, or a class for clones that have expanded.

clone size	D gene	V gene	J gene	CDR3 DNA	CDR3 protein
NA	NA	TRBV10-2	TRBJ2-1	TGCGCCAGCAGTGAGTCGTATTCCTACAATGAGCAGTTCTTC	CASSESYSYNEQFF
once	NA	TRBV28	TRBJ2-2	TGTGCCAGCAGTTGGGGTTCCACCGGGGAGCTGTTTTTT	CASSWGSTGELFF
once	NA	TRBV10-3	TRBJ2-7	TGTGCCATCAGTGTACAGGGAGCGGGTTTCTACGAGCAGTACTTC	CAISVQGAGFYEQYF
NA	TRBD1	TRBV19	TRBJ2-5	TGTGCCAGTAGTGTCGGACAGGGGCCAGGAGAGACCCAGTACTTC	CASSVGQGPGETQYF
NA	NA	TRBV5-1	TRBJ1-2	TGCGCCAGCAGCTTGATTCCGGAGTATGGCTACACCTTC	CASSLIPEYGYTF
NA	TRBD1	TRBV18	TRBJ1-1	TGTGCCAGCTTGGACAGGAGTAAGATGAACACTGAAGCTTTCTTT	CASLDRSKMNTEAFF
NA	NA	TRBV6-6	TRBJ2-4	TGTTCGACTTGGGGGGGGGCCGTCAAAAACATTCAGTACTTC	CSTWGGAVKNIQYF
NA	NA	TRBV28	TRBJ2-1	TGTGCCAGCAGTTTGGGGCCCAGGACCAGCTCCTACAATGAGCAGTTCTTC	CASSLGPRTSSYNEQFF
NA	TRBD1	TRBV11-2	TRBJ2-6	TGTGCCAGCAGCTTACCGGGACAGGGGGCTCTTGGGGCCAACGTCCTGACTTTC	CASSLPGQGALGANVLTF
NA	NA	TRBV18	TRBJ2-5	TGTGCCAGCTCACCTCAGGGGCCTCCGCAAGAGACCCAGTACTTC	CASSPQGPPQETQYF
NA	NA	TRBV19	TRBJ2-5	TGTGCCAGTACCGGAAGCAGGACCGATCAAGAGACCCAGTACTTC	CASTGSRTDQETQYF
NA	NA	TRBV7-9	TRBJ2-3	TGTGCCAGCAGCTTAGCGCCCACCCCTAGCACAGATACGCAGTATTTT	CASSLAPTPSTDTQYF
NA	TRBD2	TRBV11-3	TRBJ2-5	TGTGCCAGCAGCCTCACTAGCGGAGGAGGGTTGGAGACCCAGTACTTC	CASSLTSGGGLETQYF
NA	TRBD1	TRBV5-1	TRBJ2-3	TGCGCCAGCAGCCCGGAGGTCCAGGGGGCTAGCACAGATACGCAGTATTTT	CASSPEVQGASTDTQYF
NA	NA	TRBV6-1	TRBJ2-3	TGTGCCAGCAGTCCCGCAGGGGGGGGCGATACGCAGTATTTT	CASSPAGGGDTQYF
NA	NA	TRBV9	TRBJ2-7	TGTGCCAGCAGCGACCGGGACCCAGCCTACGAGCAGTACTTC	CASSDRDPAYEQYF
NA	NA	TRBV7-9	TRBJ1-1	TGTGCCAGCAGCCCCCGACATGGCACTGAAGCTTTCTTT	CASSPRHGTEAFF
NA	NA	TRBV7-9	TRBJ1-1	TGTGCCAGCAGTCTTCTCCCCGGAACCCCTGAAGCTTTCTTT	CASSLLPGTPEAFF
NA	NA	TRBV7-2	TRBJ1-4	TGTGCCAGCAGCTTAGTCTTGGGACTTAATGAAAAACTGTTTTTT	CASSLVLGLNEKLFF
NA	TRBD2	TRBV7-2	TRBJ2-2	TGTGCCAGCAGCTCGGGACTAGCGGGAGCTCTAACCTCCACCGGGGAGCTGTTTTTT	CASSSGLAGALTSTGELFF
NA	TRBD2	TRBV5-1	TRBJ2-1	TGCGCCAGCAGCTCCGCCCAGACTAGCGGCAACTACAATGAGCAGTTCTTC	CASSSAQTSGNYNEQFF
NA	NA	TRBV11-2	TRBJ2-4	TGTGCCAGCAGCCCAATGGGAGCCAAAAACATTCAGTACTTC	CASSPMGAKNIQYF
NA	NA	TRBV5-1	TRBJ1-1	TGCGCCAGCAGCCCAACTACGGAAACCAACGAAGCTTTCTTT	CASSPTTETNEAFF
NA	NA	TRBV6-5	TRBJ1-3	TGTGCCAGCAGTTACTCGAGGCCCCCGGGAAACACCATATATTTT	CASSYSRPPGNTIYF
NA	NA	TRBV7-9	TRBJ2-4	TGTGCCAGCAGCTTATATTCCTTAGCCAAAAACATTCAGTACTTC	CASSLYSLAKNIQYF
once	NA	TRBV28	TRBJ1-2	TGTGCCAGCAGTGCCCCTGGGGAATACTATGGCTACACCTTC	CASSAPGEYYGYTF
NA	TRBD1	TRBV6-5	TRBJ1-2	TGTGCCAGCAGTAAACGGACAGGAGCTGGCTACACCTTC	CASSKRTGAGYTF
NA	TRBD2	TRBV2	TRBJ2-7	TGTGCCAGCAGTGGACTAGCGGGATTCTTTTCCTACGAGCAGTACTTC	CASSGLAGFFSYEQYF
NA	NA	TRBV6-1	TRBJ1-4	TGTGCCAGCAGTGATGAAAAACTGTTTTTT	CASSDEKLFF
NA	TRBD2	TRBV5-1	TRBJ2-5	TGCGCCAGCAGCTTGGGTGGACTAGCGGGAGAAGAGACCCAGTACTTC	CASSLGGLAGEETQYF
NA	NA	TRBV9	TRBJ1-1	TGTGCCAGCAGCGTCTCCCCAGACACTGAAGCTTTCTTT	CASSVSPDTEAFF
NA	TRBD2	TRBV2	TRBJ2-2	TGTGCCAGCAGTGAAGCGCCTCTAGCGGGTAAAGGGACCGGGGAGCTGTTTTTT	CASSEAPLAGKGTGELFF
NA	TRBD2	TRBV6-1	TRBJ2-3	TGTGCCAGCAGTGAGACTAGCGGAGTTAGCACAGATACGCAGTATTTT	CASSETSGVSTDTQYF
NA	NA	TRBV28	TRBJ2-7	TGTGCCAGCAGTACGACAGAGTACCGCAACTCCTACGAGCAGTACTTC	CASSTTEYRNSYEQYF
NA	TRBD1	TRBV5-6	TRBJ1-1	TGTGCCAGCAGCGAGGGACAGGGCGTCCGAGCTTTCTTT	CASSEGQGVRAFF
NA	NA	TRBV5-1	TRBJ2-3	TGCGCCAGCAGCTTAGATGGCACAGATACGCAGTATTTT	CASSLDGTDTQYF
NA	TRBD1	TRBV4-1	TRBJ2-1	TGCGCCAGCAGCCGGGACAGGGTACGGAATGAGCAGTTCTTC	CASSRDRVRNEQFF
once	NA	TRBV6-5	TRBJ2-2	TGTGCCAGCAGTTACGACACTACGAACACCGGGGAGCTGTTTTTT	CASSYDTTNTGELFF
NA	TRBD2	TRBV11-2	TRBJ2-5	TGTGCCAGCAGCCCCCCGGGGGGAGAGACCCAGTACTTC	CASSPPGGETQYF